The rows below give T cell receptor beta chains drawn from one sample of a study of blood T cell repertoires in COVID-19. Sequencing was performed with immunoSEQ multiplex PCR; in TCRdb, only in-frame clones are kept and a portion is missing. The sample records roughly 46,000 clones, approximately 88% being singletons. Specimen: peripheral blood. The receptors come from a human donor with active COVID-19. The donor label of this sample is uncertain. CDR3s include the opening cysteine and the closing phenylalanine or tryptophan.

CASSIWDRGGSEQFF,TRBJ2-1,15,TRBV2
CASRGGGRAEAFF,TRBJ1-1,13,TRBV7-2
CASSGLAGESDTQYF,TRBJ2-3,15,TRBV4-3
CASSLSQGAGNTIYF,TRBJ1-3,15,TRBV7-6
CASSLVGQGALETQYF,TRBJ2-5,16,TRBV5-1
CASSSIQVLASVGNEQFF,TRBJ2-1,18,TRBV18
CSVAQGTNTEAFF,TRBJ1-1,13,TRBV29-1
CSVMVRGTGELFF,TRBJ2-2,13,TRBV29-1
CASSQAVSGTQYF,TRBJ2-3,13,TRBV4-3
CASSLSRPAGEQYF,TRBJ2-7,14,TRBV7-2
CASSQGAPAGSYNSPLHF,TRBJ1-6,18,TRBV3-1/TRBV3-2
CASSFIFSSGNTIYF,TRBJ1-3,15,TRBV28
CASSQGGSGSTDTQYF,TRBJ2-3,16,TRBV3-1/TRBV3-2
CASSSQGQPQHF,TRBJ1-5,12,TRBV25-1
CASSSGGLETPLHF,TRBJ1-6,14,TRBV28
CATYTRGVDRYTF,TRBJ1-2,13,TRBV2
CASSLGGLAQTYEQYF,TRBJ2-7,16,TRBV9
CASGPAGIWVANQPQHF,TRBJ1-5,17,TRBV19
CASSPPYRGSYEQYF,TRBJ2-7,15,TRBV4-1
CASSEWTGEDLGYEQYF,TRBJ2-7,17,TRBV25-1
CASSDRGLGTDTQYF,TRBJ2-3,15,TRBV7-9
CASSYQANYGYTF,TRBJ1-2,13,TRBV6-5
CASSQKQGQNNIQYF,TRBJ2-4,15,TRBV7-8
CASSSGPGLAGYEQYF,TRBJ2-7,16,TRBV5-1
CASSAGDFSYEQYF,TRBJ2-7,14,TRBV9
CASSFDRGNGEQYF,TRBJ2-7,14,TRBV5-1
CASRGGKNTGELFF,TRBJ2-2,14,TRBV25-1
CASSLQGADGYTF,TRBJ1-2,13,TRBV5-1
CASSLARAQKGAGELFF,TRBJ2-2,17,TRBV5-1
CASSVGRSGTEAFF,TRBJ1-1,14,TRBV9
CAWSARGLGQGFTQPQHF,TRBJ1-5,18,TRBV30
CASSEQGANYGYTF,TRBJ1-2,14,TRBV2
CASSSGQEVHEQYF,TRBJ2-7,14,TRBV27
CASSASADNYGYTF,TRBJ1-2,14,TRBV5-4
CASSHYEQYF,TRBJ2-7,10,TRBV6-2/TRBV6-3
CASSLDAPSYNEQFF,TRBJ2-1,15,TRBV5-5
CASSPPGGNSPLHF,TRBJ1-6,14,TRBV2
CTSSQDWGLAGGTNNEQFF,TRBJ2-1,19,TRBV1
CAWSVSGPSEQYF,TRBJ2-7,13,TRBV30
CASDQTGKLFF,TRBJ1-4,11,TRBV7-9
CASSLDAGNEQFF,TRBJ2-1,13,TRBV5-4
CASSDGAGGSETQYF,TRBJ2-5,15,TRBV6-1
CASRMTGGRGEKLFF,TRBJ1-4,15,TRBV6-5
CASSRNQETQYF,TRBJ2-5,12,TRBV6-5
CASSQDALSNEQYF,TRBJ2-7,14,TRBV4-1
CASSRQADQPQHF,TRBJ1-5,13,TRBV12-3/TRBV12-4
CAITETQNTGELFF,TRBJ2-2,14,TRBV10-3
CAIRPTGDGTPLHF,TRBJ1-6,14,TRBV10-3
CASSSWPDYEQYF,TRBJ2-7,13,TRBV6-2/TRBV6-3
CASSTLGQGVSPLHF,TRBJ1-6,15,TRBV6-6
CASSQDRLAGTYEQYF,TRBJ2-7,16,TRBV4-3
CASSLVSGKTGANVLTF,TRBJ2-6,17,TRBV13
CASSQDRQGAYNEQFF,TRBJ2-1,16,TRBV4-3
CASSGTGYTEAFF,TRBJ1-1,13,TRBV5-6
CASSSGVSGNTIYF,TRBJ1-3,14,TRBV28
CASSPVRDPYEKLFF,TRBJ1-4,15,TRBV7-8
CASSLGGIEQYF,TRBJ2-7,12,TRBV7-2
CASSTQGSSYNEQFF,TRBJ2-1,15,TRBV9
CASSLGTGGTGELFF,TRBJ2-2,15,TRBV11-3